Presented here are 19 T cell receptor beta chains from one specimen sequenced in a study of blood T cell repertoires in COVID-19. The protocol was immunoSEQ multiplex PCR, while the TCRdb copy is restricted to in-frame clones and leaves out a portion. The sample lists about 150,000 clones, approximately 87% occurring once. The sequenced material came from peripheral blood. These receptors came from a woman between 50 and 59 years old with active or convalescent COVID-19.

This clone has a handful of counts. Here the CDR3 DNA reads TGTGCCAGCAGTTACAGGGGTCTCAGCACTGAAGCTTTCTTT. Protein product: CASSYRGLSTEAFF. J is TRBJ1-1 and V is TRBV3-1 (or the pseudogene TRBV3-2), with 7 bases fitting TRBD1. Trimming cost V 6 bases and J 4 bases; bases outside gene matches: 8. The CDR3 loop spans 14 amino acids. Germline assignment: CDR1 LGHDT and CDR2 YNNKEL (reference sequence).

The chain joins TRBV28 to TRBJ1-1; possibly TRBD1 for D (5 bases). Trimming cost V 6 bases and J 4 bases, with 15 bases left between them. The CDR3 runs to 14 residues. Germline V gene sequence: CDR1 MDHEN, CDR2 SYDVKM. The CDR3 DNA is TGTGCCAGCAGCTCCCGGTGGGGCGTCACTGAAGCTTTCTTT. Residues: CASSSRWGVTEAFF.

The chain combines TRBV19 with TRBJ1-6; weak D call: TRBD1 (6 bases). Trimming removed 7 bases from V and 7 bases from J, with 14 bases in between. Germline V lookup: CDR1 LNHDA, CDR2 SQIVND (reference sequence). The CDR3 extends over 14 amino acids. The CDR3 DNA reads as TGTGCCAGTAACGTACAGGGAGTGAATTCACCCCTCCACTTT. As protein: CASNVQGVNSPLHF.

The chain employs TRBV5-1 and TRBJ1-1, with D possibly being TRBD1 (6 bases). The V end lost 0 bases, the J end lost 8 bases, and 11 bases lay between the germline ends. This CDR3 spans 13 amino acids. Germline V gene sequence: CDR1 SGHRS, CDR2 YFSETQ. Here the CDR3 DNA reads TGCGCCAGCAGCTTGGAGCGGGGGCGAGAAGCTTTCTTT. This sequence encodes CASSLERGREAFF.

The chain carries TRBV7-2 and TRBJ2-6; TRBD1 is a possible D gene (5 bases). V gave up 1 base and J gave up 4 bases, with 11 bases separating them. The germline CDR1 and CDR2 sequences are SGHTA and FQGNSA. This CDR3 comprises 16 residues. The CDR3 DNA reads TGTGCCAGCAGCTTAGTACTCAGGGCAGGGGCCAACGTCCTGACTTTC. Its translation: CASSLVLRAGANVLTF.

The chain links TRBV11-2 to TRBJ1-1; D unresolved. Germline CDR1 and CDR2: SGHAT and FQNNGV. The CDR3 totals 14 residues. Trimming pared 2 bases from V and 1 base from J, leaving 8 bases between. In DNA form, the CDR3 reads TGTGCCAGCAGCTTAATACAGCCGAACACTGAAGCTTTCTTT. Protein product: CASSLIQPNTEAFF.

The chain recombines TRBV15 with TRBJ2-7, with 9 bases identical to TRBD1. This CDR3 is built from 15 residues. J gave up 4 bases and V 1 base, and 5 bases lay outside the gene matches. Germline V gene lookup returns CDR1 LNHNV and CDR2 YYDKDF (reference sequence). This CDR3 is CATSRAPGQGYEQYF. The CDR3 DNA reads TGTGCCACCAGCAGAGCACCGGGACAGGGATACGAGCAGTACTTC.

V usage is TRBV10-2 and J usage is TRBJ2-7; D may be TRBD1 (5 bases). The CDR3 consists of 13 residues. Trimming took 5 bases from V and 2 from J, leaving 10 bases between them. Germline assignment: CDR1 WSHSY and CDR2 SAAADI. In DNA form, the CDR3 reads TGCGCCAGCAGTAGCAGGGATCCCTACGAGCAGTACTTC. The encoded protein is CASSSRDPYEQYF.

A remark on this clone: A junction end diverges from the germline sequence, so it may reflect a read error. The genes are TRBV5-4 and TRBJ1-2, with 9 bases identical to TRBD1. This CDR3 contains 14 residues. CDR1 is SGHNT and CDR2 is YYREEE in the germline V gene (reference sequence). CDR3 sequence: CASNLGTGNYGYTF. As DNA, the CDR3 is TGTGCCAGCAACTTGGGGACAGGGAACTATGGCTACACCTTC.

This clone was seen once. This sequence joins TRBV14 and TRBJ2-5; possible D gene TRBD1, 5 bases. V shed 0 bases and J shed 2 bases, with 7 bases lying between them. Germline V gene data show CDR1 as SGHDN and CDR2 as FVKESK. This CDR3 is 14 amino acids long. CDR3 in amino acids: CASSQDRVQETQYF. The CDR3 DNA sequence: TGTGCCAGCAGCCAAGACAGGGTTCAAGAGACCCAGTACTTC.

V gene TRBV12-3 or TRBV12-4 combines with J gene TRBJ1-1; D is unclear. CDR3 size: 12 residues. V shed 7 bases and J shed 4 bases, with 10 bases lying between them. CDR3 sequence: CASIGLGTEAFF. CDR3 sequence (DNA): TGTGCCAGCATTGGGCTGGGCACTGAAGCTTTCTTT.

The CDR3 is CASSSHRVNDGYTF. CDR3 nucleotides: TGTGCCAGCAGCTCACACAGGGTAAACGATGGCTACACCTTC. V and J are TRBV7-6 and TRBJ1-2, with D possibly being TRBD1 (6 bases). Germline V gene lookup returns CDR1 SGHVS and CDR2 FNYEAQ. There are 14 residues in the CDR3. Deletions cut 4 bases from V and 6 bases from J, with 15 bases between.

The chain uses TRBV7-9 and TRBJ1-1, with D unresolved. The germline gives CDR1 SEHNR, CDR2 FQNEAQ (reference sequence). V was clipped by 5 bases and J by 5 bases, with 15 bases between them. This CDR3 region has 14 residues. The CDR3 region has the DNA TGTGCCAGCAGCCCCCAGGTGCCGGGGACTGAAGCTTTCTTT. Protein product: CASSPQVPGTEAFF.

The CDR3 DNA is TGTGCCAGCAGTTTAGGTGGACTAGCCTACTTCACAGATACGCAGTATTTT. Translating it yields CASSLGGLAYFTDTQYF. The chain has TRBV27 and TRBJ2-3; 8 bases are a match to TRBD2. Germline CDR1 reads MNHEY; CDR2 reads SMNVEV (reference sequence). The junction had 9 bases not matched to a gene; V was cut back by 2 bases and J by 2 bases. CDR3 length: 17 amino acids.

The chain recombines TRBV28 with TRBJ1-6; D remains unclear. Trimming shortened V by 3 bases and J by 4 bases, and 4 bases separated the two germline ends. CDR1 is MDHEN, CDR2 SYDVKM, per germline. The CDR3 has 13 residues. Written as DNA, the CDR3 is TGTGCCAGCAGTTTGGAGTATAATTCACCCCTCCACTTT. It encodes CASSLEYNSPLHF. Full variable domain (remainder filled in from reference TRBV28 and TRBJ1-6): DVKVTQSSRYLVKRTGEKVFLECVQDMDHENMFWYRQDPGLGLRLIYFSYDVKMKEKGDIPEGYSVSREKKERFSLILESASTNQTSMYLCASSLEYNSPLHFGNGTRLTVT.

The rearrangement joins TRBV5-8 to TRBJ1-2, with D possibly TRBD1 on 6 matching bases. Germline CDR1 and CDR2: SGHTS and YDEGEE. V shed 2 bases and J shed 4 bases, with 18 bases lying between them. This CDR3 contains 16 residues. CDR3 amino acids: CASSFTSRGDGYGYTF. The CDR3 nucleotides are TGTGCCAGCAGCTTTACCAGCAGGGGAGATGGCTATGGCTACACCTTC.

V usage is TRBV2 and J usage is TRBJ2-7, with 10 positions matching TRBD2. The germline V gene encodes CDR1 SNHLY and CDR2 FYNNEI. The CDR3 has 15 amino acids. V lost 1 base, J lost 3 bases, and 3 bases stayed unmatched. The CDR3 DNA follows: TGTGCCAGCAGTGAAGGGCCTAGCGGGAGCTACGAGCAGTACTTC. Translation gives CASSEGPSGSYEQYF.

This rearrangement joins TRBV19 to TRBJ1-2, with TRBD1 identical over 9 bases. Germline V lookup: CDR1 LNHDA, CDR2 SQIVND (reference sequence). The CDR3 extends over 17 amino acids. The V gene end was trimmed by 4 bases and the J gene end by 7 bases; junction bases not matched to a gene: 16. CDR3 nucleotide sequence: TGTGCCAGTAGTAGAGGGACAGGGATGGCTGGGGAGCGTGGCTACACCTTC. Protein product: CASSRGTGMAGERGYTF.

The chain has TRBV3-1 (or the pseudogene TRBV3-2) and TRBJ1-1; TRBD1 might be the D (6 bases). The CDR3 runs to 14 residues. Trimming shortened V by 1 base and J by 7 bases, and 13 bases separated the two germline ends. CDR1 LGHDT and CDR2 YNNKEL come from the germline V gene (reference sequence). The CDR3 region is CASSQAGGGFEAFF. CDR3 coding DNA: TGTGCCAGCAGCCAAGCGGGGGGCGGCTTTGAAGCTTTCTTT.